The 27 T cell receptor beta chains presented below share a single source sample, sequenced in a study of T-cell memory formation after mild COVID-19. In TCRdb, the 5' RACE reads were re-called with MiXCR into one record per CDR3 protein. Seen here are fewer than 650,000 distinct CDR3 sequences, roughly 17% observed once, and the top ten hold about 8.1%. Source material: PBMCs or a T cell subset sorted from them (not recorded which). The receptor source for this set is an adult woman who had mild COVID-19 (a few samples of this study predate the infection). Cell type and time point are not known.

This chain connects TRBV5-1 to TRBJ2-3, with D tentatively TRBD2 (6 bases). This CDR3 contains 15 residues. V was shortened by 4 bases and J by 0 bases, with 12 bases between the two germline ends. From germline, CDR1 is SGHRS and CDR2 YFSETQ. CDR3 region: CASSESGTSTDTQYF. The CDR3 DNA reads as TGCGCCAGCAGCGAATCCGGGACTAGCACAGATACGCAGTATTTT.

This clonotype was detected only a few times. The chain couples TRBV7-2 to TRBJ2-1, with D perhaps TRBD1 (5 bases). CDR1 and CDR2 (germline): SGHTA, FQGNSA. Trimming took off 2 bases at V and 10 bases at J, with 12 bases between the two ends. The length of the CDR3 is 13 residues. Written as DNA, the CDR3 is TGTGCCAGCAGCTTAATTAAAAGGGGAGAGCAGTTCTTC. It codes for CASSLIKRGEQFF.

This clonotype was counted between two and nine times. The CDR3 nucleotides are TGTGCCAGCAGGCCGGGCCCTAGGGGGGCAGATACGCAGTATTTT. Encoded protein: CASRPGPRGADTQYF. The genes are TRBV12-3 or TRBV12-4 and TRBJ2-3; D may correspond to TRBD1 or TRBD2 (6 bases each). This CDR3 is built from 15 residues. Trimming removed 6 bases from V and 4 bases from J, with 17 bases in between.

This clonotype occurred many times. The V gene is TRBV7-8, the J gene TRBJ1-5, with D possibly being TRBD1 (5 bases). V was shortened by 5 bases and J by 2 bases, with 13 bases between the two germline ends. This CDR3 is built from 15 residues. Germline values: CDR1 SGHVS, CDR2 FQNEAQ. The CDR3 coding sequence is TGTGCCAGCAGCGCCCGGGACTTCGGCAATCAGCCCCAGCATTTT. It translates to CASSARDFGNQPQHF.

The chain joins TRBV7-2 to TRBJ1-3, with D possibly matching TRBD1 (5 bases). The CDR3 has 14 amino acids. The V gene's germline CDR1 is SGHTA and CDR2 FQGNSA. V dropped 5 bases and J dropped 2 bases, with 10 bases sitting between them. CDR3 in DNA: TGTGCCAGCAGCCCGACAGCTACTGGAAACACCATATATTTT. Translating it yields CASSPTATGNTIYF.

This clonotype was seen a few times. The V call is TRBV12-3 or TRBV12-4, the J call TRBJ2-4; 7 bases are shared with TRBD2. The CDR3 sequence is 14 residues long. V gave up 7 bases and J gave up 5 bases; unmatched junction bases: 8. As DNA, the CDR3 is TGTGCCAGCATGGGTTGGGAGGGCCAAAACATTCAGTACTTC. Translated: CASMGWEGQNIQYF.

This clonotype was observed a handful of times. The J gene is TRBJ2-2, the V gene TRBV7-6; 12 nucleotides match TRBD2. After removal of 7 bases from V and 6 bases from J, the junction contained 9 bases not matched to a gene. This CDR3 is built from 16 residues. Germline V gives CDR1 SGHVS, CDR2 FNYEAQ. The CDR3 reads CASNKLAGGEAGELFF. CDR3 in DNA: TGTGCCAGCAACAAACTAGCGGGGGGAGAAGCCGGGGAGCTGTTTTTT.

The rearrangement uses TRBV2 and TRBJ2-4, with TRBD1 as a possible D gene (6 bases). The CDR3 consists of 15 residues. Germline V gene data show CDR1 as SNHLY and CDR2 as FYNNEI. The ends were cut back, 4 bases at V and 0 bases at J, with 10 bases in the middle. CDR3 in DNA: TGTGCCAGCAGTGCGGACAGAGGAGCCAAAAACATTCAGTACTTC. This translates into CASSADRGAKNIQYF. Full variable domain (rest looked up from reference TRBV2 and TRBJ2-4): EPEVTQTPSHQVTQMGQEVILRCVPISNHLYFYWYRQILGQKVEFLVSFYNNEISEKSEIFDDQFSVERPDGSNFTLKIRSTKLEDSAMYFCASSADRGAKNIQYFGAGTRLSVL.

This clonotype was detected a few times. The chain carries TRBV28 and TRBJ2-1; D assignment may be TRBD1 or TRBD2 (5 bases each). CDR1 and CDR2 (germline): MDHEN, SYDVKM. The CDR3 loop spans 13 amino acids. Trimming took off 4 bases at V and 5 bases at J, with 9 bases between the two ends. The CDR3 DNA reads TGTGCCAGCAGTTCAGGGAGCCACAATGAGCAGTTCTTC. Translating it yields CASSSGSHNEQFF. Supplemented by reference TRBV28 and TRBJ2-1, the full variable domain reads DVKVTQSSRYLVKRTGEKVFLECVQDMDHENMFWYRQDPGLGLRLIYFSYDVKMKEKGDIPEGYSVSREKKERFSLILESASTNQTSMYLCASSSGSHNEQFFGPGTRLTVL.

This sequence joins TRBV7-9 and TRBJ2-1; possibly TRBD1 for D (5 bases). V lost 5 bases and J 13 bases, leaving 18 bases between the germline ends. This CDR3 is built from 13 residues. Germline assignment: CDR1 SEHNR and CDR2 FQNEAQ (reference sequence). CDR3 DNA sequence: TGTGCCAGCAGCCCCCCCGCGGCAGGGTATCAGTTCTTC. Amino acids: CASSPPAAGYQFF. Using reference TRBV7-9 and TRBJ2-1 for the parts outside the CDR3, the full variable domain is DTGVSQNPRHKITKRGQNVTFRCDPISEHNRLYWYRQTLGQGPEFLTYFQNEAQLEKSRLLSDRFSAERPKGSFSTLEIQRTEQGDSAMYLCASSPPAAGYQFFGPGTRLTVL.

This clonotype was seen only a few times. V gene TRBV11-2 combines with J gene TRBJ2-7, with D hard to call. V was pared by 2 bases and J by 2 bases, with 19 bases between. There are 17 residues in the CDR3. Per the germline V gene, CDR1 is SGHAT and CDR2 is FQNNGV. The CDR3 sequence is CASSLPHSSRKTYEQYF. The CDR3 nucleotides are TGTGCCAGCAGCTTACCCCACTCATCCCGAAAGACCTACGAGCAGTACTTC.

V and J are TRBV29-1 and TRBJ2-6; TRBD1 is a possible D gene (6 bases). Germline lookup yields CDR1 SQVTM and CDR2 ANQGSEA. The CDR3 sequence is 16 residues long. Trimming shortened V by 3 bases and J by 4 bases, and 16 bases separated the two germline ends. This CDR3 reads CSVDWTEPSGANVLTF. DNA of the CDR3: TGCAGCGTTGATTGGACAGAACCCTCAGGGGCCAACGTCCTGACTTTC.

CDR3 region: CASSLAEGLLGAEQYF. In DNA form, the CDR3 reads TGTGCCAGCAGCTTAGCGGAGGGACTGCTTGGGGCCGAGCAGTACTTC. The chain joins TRBV7-9 to TRBJ2-7; D may be TRBD2 (6 bases). The germline V gene encodes CDR1 SEHNR and CDR2 FQNEAQ (reference sequence). This CDR3 is 16 amino acids long. The germline V and J ends were trimmed by 0 bases and 6 bases, with 18 bases remaining between them.

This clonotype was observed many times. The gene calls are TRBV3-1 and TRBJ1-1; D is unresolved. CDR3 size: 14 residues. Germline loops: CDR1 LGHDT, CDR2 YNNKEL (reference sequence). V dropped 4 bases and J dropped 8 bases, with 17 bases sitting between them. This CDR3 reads CASSRNTLHLEAFF. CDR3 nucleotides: TGTGCCAGCAGCCGAAACACTTTGCACCTCGAAGCTTTCTTT.

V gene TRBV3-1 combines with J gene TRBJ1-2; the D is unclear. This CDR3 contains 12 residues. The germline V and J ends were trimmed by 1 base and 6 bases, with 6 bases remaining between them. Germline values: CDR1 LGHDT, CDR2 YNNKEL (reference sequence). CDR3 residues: CASSQARNGYTF. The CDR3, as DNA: TGTGCCAGCAGCCAAGCCAGGAATGGCTACACCTTC.

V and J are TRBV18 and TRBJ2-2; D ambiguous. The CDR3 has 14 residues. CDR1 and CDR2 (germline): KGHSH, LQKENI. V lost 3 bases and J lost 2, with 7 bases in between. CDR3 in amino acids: CASSPTTNTGELFF. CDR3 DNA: TGTGCCAGCTCACCTACGACTAACACCGGGGAGCTGTTTTTT.

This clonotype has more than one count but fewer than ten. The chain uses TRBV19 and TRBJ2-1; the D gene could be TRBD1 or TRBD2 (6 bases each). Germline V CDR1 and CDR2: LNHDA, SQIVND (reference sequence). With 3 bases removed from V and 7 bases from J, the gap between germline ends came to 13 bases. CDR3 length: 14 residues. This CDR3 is CASSIWGARNEQFF. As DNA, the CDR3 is TGTGCCAGTAGTATTTGGGGGGCGAGGAATGAGCAGTTCTTC.

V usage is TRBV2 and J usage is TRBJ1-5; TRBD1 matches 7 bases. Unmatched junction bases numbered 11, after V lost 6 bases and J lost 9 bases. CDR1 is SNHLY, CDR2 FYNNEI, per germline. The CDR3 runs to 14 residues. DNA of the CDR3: TGTGCCAGCAGGGGAGGGGGCTGGGAAGGGCCCCAGCATTTT. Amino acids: CASRGGGWEGPQHF. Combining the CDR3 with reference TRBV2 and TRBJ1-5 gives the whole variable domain EPEVTQTPSHQVTQMGQEVILRCVPISNHLYFYWYRQILGQKVEFLVSFYNNEISEKSEIFDDQFSVERPDGSNFTLKIRSTKLEDSAMYFCASRGGGWEGPQHFGDGTRLSIL.

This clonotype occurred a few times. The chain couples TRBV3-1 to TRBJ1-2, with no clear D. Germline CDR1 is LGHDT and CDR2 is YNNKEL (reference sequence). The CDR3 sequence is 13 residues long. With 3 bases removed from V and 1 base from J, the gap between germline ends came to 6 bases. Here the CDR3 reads CASSHEHNYGYTF. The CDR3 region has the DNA TGTGCCAGCAGCCATGAGCATAACTATGGCTACACCTTC.

CDR3 residues: CASSFFVTMAGNTIYF. The DNA of the CDR3 is TGTGCCAGCAGCTTCTTTGTCACCATGGCTGGAAACACCATATATTTT. This rearrangement joins TRBV5-5 to TRBJ1-3; D is ambiguous. The length of the CDR3 is 16 residues. Germline values: CDR1 SGHKS, CDR2 YYEKEE (reference sequence). V was clipped by 2 bases and J by 2 bases, with 14 bases between them.

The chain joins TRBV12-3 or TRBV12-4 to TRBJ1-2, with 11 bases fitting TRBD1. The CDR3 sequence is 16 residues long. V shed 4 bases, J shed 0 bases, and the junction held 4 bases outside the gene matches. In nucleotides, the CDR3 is TGTGCCAGCAGTTCACGGACAGGGGGCCCTAACTATGGCTACACCTTC. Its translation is CASSSRTGGPNYGYTF.

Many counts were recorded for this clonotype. The CDR3 protein is CASSYRLGHTNYGYTF. The CDR3 DNA sequence: TGTGCCAGCAGTTACCGCTTGGGACATACTAACTATGGCTACACCTTC. The genes are TRBV6-5 and TRBJ1-2, with D possibly TRBD1 on 6 matching bases. The CDR3 is 16 residues long. V was clipped by 2 bases and J by 0 bases, with 13 bases between them. Germline V CDR1 and CDR2: MNHEY, SVGAGI.

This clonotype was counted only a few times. The CDR3 region has the DNA TGCGCCAGCAGCCAAGTGGGGCAGGGGGCTCCGGAAGCTTTCTTT. This encodes CASSQVGQGAPEAFF. This sequence joins TRBV4-1 and TRBJ1-1; 8 positions agree with TRBD1. Per the germline V gene, CDR1 is MGHRA and CDR2 is YSYEKL. The CDR3 covers 15 residues. With V trimmed by 1 base and J by 8 bases, 9 bases remained unmatched.

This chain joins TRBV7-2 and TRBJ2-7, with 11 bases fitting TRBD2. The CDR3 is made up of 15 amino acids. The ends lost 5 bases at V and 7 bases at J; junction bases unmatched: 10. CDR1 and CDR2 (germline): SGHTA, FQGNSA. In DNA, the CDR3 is TGTGCCAGCAGCGATACTAGCGGGAGTCTGCGGGAGCAGTACTTC. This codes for CASSDTSGSLREQYF. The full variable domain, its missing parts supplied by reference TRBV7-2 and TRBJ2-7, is GAGVSQSPSNKVTEKGKDVELRCDPISGHTALYWYRQSLGQGLEFLIYFQGNSAPDKSGLPSDRFSAERTGGSVSTLTIQRTQQEDSAVYLCASSDTSGSLREQYFGPGTRLTVT.

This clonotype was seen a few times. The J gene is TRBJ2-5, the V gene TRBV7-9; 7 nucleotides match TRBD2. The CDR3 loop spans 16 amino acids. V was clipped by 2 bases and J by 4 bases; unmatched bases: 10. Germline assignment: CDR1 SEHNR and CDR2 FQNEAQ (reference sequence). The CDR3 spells CASSLQGSGALETQYF. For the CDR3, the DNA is TGTGCCAGCAGCTTACAGGGCAGCGGGGCCTTAGAGACCCAGTACTTC.

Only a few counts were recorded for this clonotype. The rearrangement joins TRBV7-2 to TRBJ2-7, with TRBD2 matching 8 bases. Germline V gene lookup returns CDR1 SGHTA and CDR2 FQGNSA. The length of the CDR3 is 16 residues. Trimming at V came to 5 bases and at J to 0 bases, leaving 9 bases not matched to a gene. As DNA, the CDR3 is TGTGCCAGCAGCCAATTTAGCGGGGTTAGCTCCTACGAGCAGTACTTC. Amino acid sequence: CASSQFSGVSSYEQYF.

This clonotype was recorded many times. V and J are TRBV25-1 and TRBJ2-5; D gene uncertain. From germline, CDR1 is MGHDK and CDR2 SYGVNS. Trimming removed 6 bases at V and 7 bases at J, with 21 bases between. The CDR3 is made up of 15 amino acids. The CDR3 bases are TGTGCCAGCAGCCCAGTCGGCCCCCATAGTGGGACCCAGTACTTC. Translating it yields CASSPVGPHSGTQYF.